Listed here are 8 T cell receptor beta chains from one sample, sequenced in a study of blood T cell repertoires in COVID-19. This table comes from immunoSEQ multiplex PCR, and its TCRdb copy is limited to in-frame clones, with some not included. The table lists under 80,000 clones, about 90% of them singletons. The material sequenced was peripheral blood. Receptor source: a human donor in a cohort sampled during active COVID-19.

The CDR3, as DNA: TGCGCCAGCAGCCCGGGACACCTGAACACTGAAGCTTTCTTT. Translation gives CASSPGHLNTEAFF. The chain employs TRBV5-1 and TRBJ1-1, with a tentative D call TRBD1 (6 bases). CDR1 is SGHRS, CDR2 YFSETQ, per germline. The CDR3 extends over 14 amino acids. Trimming took off 4 bases at V and 0 bases at J, with 10 bases between the two ends.

This clone was seen just once. The rearrangement uses TRBV27 and TRBJ1-5; D uncertain. Trimming took off 2 bases at V and 4 bases at J, with 12 bases between the two ends. The CDR3 spans 15 residues. Germline assignment: CDR1 MNHEY and CDR2 SMNVEV (reference sequence). CDR3 sequence (DNA): TGTGCCAGCAGTTTAATGGGCAGTTTGAATCAGCCCCAGCATTTT. It specifies CASSLMGSLNQPQHF.

V usage is TRBV7-9 and J usage is TRBJ2-7; TRBD1 matches 7 bases. The CDR3 has 17 amino acids. Germline V CDR1 and CDR2: SEHNR, FQNEAQ (reference sequence). V gave up 5 bases and J gave up 0 bases; unmatched junction bases: 13. DNA for the CDR3: TGTGCCAGCAGCCCATCGGACAGGAGAACTAGCTCCTACGAGCAGTACTTC. This sequence encodes CASSPSDRRTSSYEQYF.

This clone was observed a single time. This chain joins TRBV6-5 and TRBJ2-7; perhaps TRBD1 as D (6 bases). The V gene's germline CDR1 is MNHEY and CDR2 SVGAGI. The CDR3 spans 11 residues. The CDR3 DNA sequence: TGTGCTCGGACAGACTCCTACGAGCAGTACTTC. Its translation: CARTDSYEQYF.

CDR3: CAWGPTSTYQFF. The DNA for the CDR3 is TGTGCCTGGGGCCCGACTAGCACCTACCAGTTCTTC. The chain has TRBV30 and TRBJ2-1; TRBD2 aligns across 7 bases. The CDR3 covers 12 residues. Looked up from germline, CDR1 is GTSNPN and CDR2 is SVGIG (reference sequence). Trimming took 5 bases from V and 13 from J; bases not matched to a gene: 11.

The chain carries TRBV27 and TRBJ2-1; TRBD1 is a possible D gene (6 bases). Germline lookup yields CDR1 MNHEY and CDR2 SMNVEV (reference sequence). The CDR3 is made up of 16 amino acids. V was cut by 0 bases and J by 6 bases, with 15 bases left in between. The chain's CDR3 is CASSLSISGTINEQFF. The CDR3 DNA sequence: TGTGCCAGCAGTTTATCGATATCAGGGACAATCAATGAGCAGTTCTTC.

J is TRBJ1-1 and V is TRBV10-1; 7 nucleotides match TRBD1. This CDR3 contains 14 residues. The V gene end was trimmed by 9 bases and the J gene end by 4 bases; junction bases not matched to a gene: 11. Germline V gene sequence: CDR1 WNHNN, CDR2 SYGVQD (reference sequence). The CDR3 reads CASSGQASGTEAFF. CDR3 sequence (DNA): TGCGCCAGTAGCGGACAGGCTTCGGGCACTGAAGCTTTCTTT.

The V and J genes are TRBV24-1 and TRBJ1-5; 11 bases are a match to TRBD1. J was trimmed by 5 bases and V by 5 bases; bases with no gene match: 4. The germline CDR1 and CDR2 sequences are KGHDR and SFDVKD. This CDR3 has 15 residues. The CDR3 DNA is TGTGCCACCAGTGTAGGGACAGGGGGTCATCAGCCCCAGCATTTT. Translating it yields CATSVGTGGHQPQHF.